The T cell receptor beta chain described here comes from a study of OX40 agonist ivuxolimab in advanced cancers. At the level of the whole study: Ivuxolimab was a fully human IgG2 agonistic monoclonal antibody targeting the costimulatory receptor OX40 (CD134). Intravenous ivuxolimab was administered to patients every 2 weeks at six dose levels: 0.01, 0.1, 0.3, 1.5, 3 and 10 mg/kg. Among the roughly 52 dose-escalation patients, some 19 had hepatocellular carcinoma, 15 or so melanoma, 9 renal cell carcinoma and 9 head and neck cancer. In the dose-escalation cohort, 82.7% of patients were male, and the mean age was approximately 60 years, with a range of roughly 20 to 80. Prior anti-PD-1, anti-PD-L1 or anti-CTLA-4 therapy was permitted, and checkpoint inhibitors had been received by around 39% of dose-escalation patients. Partial responses were achieved by three dose-escalation patients, of whom one had hepatocellular carcinoma and two had cutaneous melanoma. Peripheral TCRbeta sequencing was intended to test whether TCR sequence diversity was altered and clonal T-cell expansion was caused by ivuxolimab. The paper reports the monotherapy dose-escalation portion (N of about 47 patients) of the phase I ivuxolimab trial. The full study reports these points: After ivuxolimab, more expanded clones were found on average in CD8+ T cells than in CD4+ T cells. Clonal expansion of both CD4+ and CD8+ blood T cells was observed from baseline to week 6 at doses 0.1 to 3.0 mg/kg. The antigen specificity of the peripheral T cells that underwent clonal expansion was not determined. Low levels of normalized T-cell clonal expansion were also seen in some nonresponding patients. In the 0.1-3.0 mg/kg groups, partial responders had among the lowest normalized peripheral clonal expansion, particularly in CD8+ T cells.

The CDR1 and CDR2 encoded by the germline V gene are SGHRS and YFSETQ. Taken from cysteine to phenylalanine, the CDR3 has 15 residues. Solely the CDR3 DNA is kept, with 45 bases framed from the first base. Between the V and J ends, shortened by 2 bases and 2 bases respectively, the junction contains 10 bases. With regard to this clone: Its target antigen remains unknown. Within one base of it there is no much larger clone, and no base qualities were kept.

For sequencing of the TCRbeta CDR3 region, genomic DNA was extracted from the sorted cells. The immunoSEQ Assay was used for sequencing of TCRbeta CDR3 regions. TCRdb's version of the immuneACCESS table is confined to in-frame rearrangements and falls short of the full clone set. An unresolved V gene accounts for under half of the shortfall where checked; the remainder is of unknown origin. The sample table lists more than 80,000 clones, roughly 90% of them with a count of one. Of the sample, 0.65% to 0.8% is held by the ten largest clones. Patients with a history of autoimmune disease or receiving systemic immunosuppression were excluded from the trial. Peripheral blood for TCR sequencing was collected from all dose cohorts at baseline, on cycle 4 day 1, and on cycle 7 day 1. Samples were obtained from an open-label, multicenter, first-in-human phase I dose-escalation trial of ivuxolimab. Adults with locally advanced or metastatic melanoma, renal cell, hepatocellular, or head and neck squamous cell carcinoma were enrolled in the trial. Before TCR sequencing, CD4+ and CD8+ T cells were separately sorted from peripheral blood.

This receptor was taken from an adult with an advanced solid tumor such as melanoma, head and neck, liver or kidney cancer. The material sequenced was CD4+ or CD8+ T cells sorted from blood, taken in a trial of the OX40 agonist ivuxolimab. The chain joins TRBV5-1 to TRBJ2-2; no confident D gene assignment can be made. The nucleotide sequence reads TGCGCCAGCAGCTTAGGCAGCCTAAACACCGGGGAGCTGTTTTTT. It encodes CASSLGSLNTGELFF.